This T cell receptor (beta chain) was recorded in a study of CXCR3 chemokines and chemotherapy response in bladder cancer (dated by TCRdb to between 2021 and 2024). Notes on the research overall: The study tested whether activity of the CXCR3 chemokine system within human bladder cancer tumors predicted response to chemotherapy.

Library generation was performed with PCR. TCRdb names Illumina HiSeq 2500 as the instrument used. Through fastp at Q25 and MiXCR, TCRdb rebuilt clones from the public reads, retaining in-frame beta chains. Rows are unified per CDR3 protein, each entry keeping the most common DNA and genes. Recorded for this sample are fewer than 3,500 distinct CDR3 sequences; 25% to 30% of them occurred a single time. The biggest ten clones account for around 13% of the sample. As a fraction of the sample, this clonotype is medium-sized (0.01 to 0.1%). The antigen this receptor binds is unknown. Per-base qualities were not stored, and no clone one base away is much larger. Between the V and J ends, shortened by 6 bases and 2 bases respectively, the junction contains 4 bases. From a lookup of the germline V gene, CDR1 and CDR2 are MNHNS and SASEGT. From cysteine to phenylalanine, the CDR3 is 11 amino acids long. Only CDR3 DNA is held: 33 bases, read in frame from base 1.

The biological material was taken from a patient whose treatment included neoadjuvant chemotherapy. The origin of this receptor is a human donor with bladder cancer that did not respond to neoadjuvant chemotherapy. The chain employs TRBV6-1 and TRBJ1-2; no confident D gene assignment can be made. This receptor carries the CDR3 CASRGNYGYTF. The sequence in DNA is TGTGCCAGCAGAGGGAACTATGGCTACACCTTC.